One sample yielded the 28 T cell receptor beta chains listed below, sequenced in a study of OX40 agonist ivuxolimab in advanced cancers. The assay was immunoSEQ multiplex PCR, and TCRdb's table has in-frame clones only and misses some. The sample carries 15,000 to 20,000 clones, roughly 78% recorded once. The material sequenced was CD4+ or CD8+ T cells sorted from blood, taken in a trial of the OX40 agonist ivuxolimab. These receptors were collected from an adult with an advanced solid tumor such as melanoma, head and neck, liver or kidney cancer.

In DNA, the CDR3 is TGTGCCAGCCGAGGGAGAGAGCAGTTCTTC. This sequence encodes CASRGREQFF. The gene calls are TRBV7-2 and TRBJ2-1; D perhaps matches TRBD2 (5 bases). V was cut by 8 bases and J by 10 bases, with 9 bases left in between. This CDR3 has 10 amino acids. Germline CDR1 and CDR2: SGHTA and FQGNSA.

The CDR3, as DNA: TGTGCCAGCAGGACAGGGTCACGCACAGATACGCAGTATTTT. Residues: CASRTGSRTDTQYF. The rearrangement uses TRBV7-9 and TRBJ2-3, with 7 bases fitting TRBD1. Germline trimming cut 6 bases from V and 1 base from J; bases unmatched to any gene: 4. There are 14 residues in the CDR3. CDR1 SEHNR and CDR2 FQNEAQ come from the germline V gene (reference sequence). Together with reference TRBV7-9 and TRBJ2-3, the CDR3 gives the full variable domain: DTGVSQNPRHKITKRGQNVTFRCDPISEHNRLYWYRQTLGQGPEFLTYFQNEAQLEKSRLLSDRFSAERPKGSFSTLEIQRTEQGDSAMYLCASRTGSRTDTQYFGPGTRLTVL.

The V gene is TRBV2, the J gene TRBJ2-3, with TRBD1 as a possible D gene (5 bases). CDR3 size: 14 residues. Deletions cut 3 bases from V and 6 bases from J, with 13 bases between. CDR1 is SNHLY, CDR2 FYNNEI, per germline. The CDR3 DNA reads TGTGCCAGCAGTGACTGGCAGGGCGCCGATACGCAGTATTTT. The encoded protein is CASSDWQGADTQYF. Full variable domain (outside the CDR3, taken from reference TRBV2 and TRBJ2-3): EPEVTQTPSHQVTQMGQEVILRCVPISNHLYFYWYRQILGQKVEFLVSFYNNEISEKSEIFDDQFSVERPDGSNFTLKIRSTKLEDSAMYFCASSDWQGADTQYFGPGTRLTVL.

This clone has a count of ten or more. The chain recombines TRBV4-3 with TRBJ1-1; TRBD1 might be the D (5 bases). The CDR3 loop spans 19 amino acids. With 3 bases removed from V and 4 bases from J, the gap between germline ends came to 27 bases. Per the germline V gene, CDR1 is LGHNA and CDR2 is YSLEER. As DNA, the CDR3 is TGCGCCAGCAGCCAGGACTCGGGACCCCAGCCCCTCCTGAGCACTGAAGCTTTCTTT. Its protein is CASSQDSGPQPLLSTEAFF.

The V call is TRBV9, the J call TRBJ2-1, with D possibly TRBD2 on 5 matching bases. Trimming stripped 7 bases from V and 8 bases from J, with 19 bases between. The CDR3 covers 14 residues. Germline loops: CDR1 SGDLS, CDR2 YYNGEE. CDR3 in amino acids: CASGLKTTRDEQFF. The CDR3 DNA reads TGTGCCAGCGGGTTAAAGACAACTAGGGATGAGCAGTTCTTC.

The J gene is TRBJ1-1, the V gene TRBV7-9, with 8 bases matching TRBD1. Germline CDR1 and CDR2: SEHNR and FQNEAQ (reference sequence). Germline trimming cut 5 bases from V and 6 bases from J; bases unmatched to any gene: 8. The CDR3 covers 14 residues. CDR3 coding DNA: TGTGCCAGCAGCCGGGGACAGGCTGCTGCTGAAGCTTTCTTT. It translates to CASSRGQAAAEAFF.

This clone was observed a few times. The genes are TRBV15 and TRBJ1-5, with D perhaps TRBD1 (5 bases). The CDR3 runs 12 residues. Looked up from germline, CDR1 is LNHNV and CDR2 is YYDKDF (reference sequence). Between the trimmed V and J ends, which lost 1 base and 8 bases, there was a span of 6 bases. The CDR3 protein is CATSRGGEPQHF. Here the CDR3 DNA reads TGTGCCACCAGCAGAGGGGGGGAGCCCCAGCATTTT.

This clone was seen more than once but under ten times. CDR3 loop: CASSISGPYEQYF. The CDR3 nucleotides are TGTGCCAGTAGTATTTCAGGACCGTACGAGCAGTACTTC. The rearrangement uses TRBV19 and TRBJ2-7; D remains ambiguous. This CDR3 has 13 residues. The germline V and J ends were trimmed by 3 bases and 4 bases, with 10 bases remaining between them. Germline V gives CDR1 LNHDA, CDR2 SQIVND (reference sequence).

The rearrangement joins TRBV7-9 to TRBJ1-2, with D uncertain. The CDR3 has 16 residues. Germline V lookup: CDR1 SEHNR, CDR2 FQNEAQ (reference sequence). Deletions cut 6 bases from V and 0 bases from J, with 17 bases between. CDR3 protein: CASSYFPAEANYGYTF. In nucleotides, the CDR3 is TGTGCCAGCAGTTATTTCCCGGCAGAAGCTAACTATGGCTACACCTTC.

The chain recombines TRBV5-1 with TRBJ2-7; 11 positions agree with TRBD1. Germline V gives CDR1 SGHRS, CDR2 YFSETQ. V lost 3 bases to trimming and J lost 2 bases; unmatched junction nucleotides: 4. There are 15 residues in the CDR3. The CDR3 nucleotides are TGCGCCAGCAGCTCCTGGACAGGGGGCACCTACGAGCAGTACTTC. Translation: CASSSWTGGTYEQYF.

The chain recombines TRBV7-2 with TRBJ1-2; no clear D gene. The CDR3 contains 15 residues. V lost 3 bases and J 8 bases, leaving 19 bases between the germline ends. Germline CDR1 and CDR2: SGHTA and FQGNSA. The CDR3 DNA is TGTGCCAGCAGCTTCGAGGCGATGGATATTGTAGGCTACACCTTC. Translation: CASSFEAMDIVGYTF.

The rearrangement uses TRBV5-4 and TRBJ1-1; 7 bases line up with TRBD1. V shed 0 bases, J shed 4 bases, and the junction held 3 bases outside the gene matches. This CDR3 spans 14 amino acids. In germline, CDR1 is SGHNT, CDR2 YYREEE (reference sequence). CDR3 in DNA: TGTGCCAGCAGCTTGGGACAGGGTAGCACTGAAGCTTTCTTT. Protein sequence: CASSLGQGSTEAFF.

CDR3 in DNA: TGTGCCAGCTACGTGGGTTACGATGGCTACACCTTC. This codes for CASYVGYDGYTF. The chain recombines TRBV5-8 with TRBJ1-2; the D is unclear. V lost 7 bases, J lost 6 bases, and 13 bases lay in between. The CDR3 contains 12 residues. Germline V gene lookup returns CDR1 SGHTS and CDR2 YDEGEE.

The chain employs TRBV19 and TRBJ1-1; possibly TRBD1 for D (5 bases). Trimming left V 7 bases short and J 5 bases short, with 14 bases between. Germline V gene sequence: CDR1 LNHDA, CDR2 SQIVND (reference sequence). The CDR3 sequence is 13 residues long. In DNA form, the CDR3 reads TGTGCCAGTACCGGAAGGTGGGGGACTGAAGCTTTCTTT. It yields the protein CASTGRWGTEAFF.

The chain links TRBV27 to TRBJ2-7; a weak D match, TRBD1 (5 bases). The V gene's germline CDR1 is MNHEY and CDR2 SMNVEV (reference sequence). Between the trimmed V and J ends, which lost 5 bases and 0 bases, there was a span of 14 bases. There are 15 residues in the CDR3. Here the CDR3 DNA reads TGTGCCAGCAGTATACTACGACAGCGCTCCTACGAGCAGTACTTC. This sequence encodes CASSILRQRSYEQYF.

CDR3 in DNA: TGTGCCAGCAGCTTGTACAGTTCCGACGAGCAGTACTTC. It codes for CASSLYSSDEQYF. The chain has TRBV7-2 and TRBJ2-7; D remains ambiguous. This CDR3 is 13 amino acids long. V was trimmed by 3 bases and J by 5 bases, leaving 11 bases between them. The germline gives CDR1 SGHTA, CDR2 FQGNSA.

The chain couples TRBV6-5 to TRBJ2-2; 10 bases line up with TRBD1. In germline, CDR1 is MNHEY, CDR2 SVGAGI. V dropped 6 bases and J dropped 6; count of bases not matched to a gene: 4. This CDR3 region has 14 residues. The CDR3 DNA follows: TGTGCCAGCAGCGGACAGGGGGTCCCCGGGGAGCTGTTTTTT. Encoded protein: CASSGQGVPGELFF.

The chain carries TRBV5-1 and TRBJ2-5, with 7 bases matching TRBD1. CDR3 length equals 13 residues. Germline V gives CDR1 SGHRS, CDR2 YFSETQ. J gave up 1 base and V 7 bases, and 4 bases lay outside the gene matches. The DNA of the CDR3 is TGCGCCAGCTCGACAGGGCTCCAAGAGACCCAGTACTTC. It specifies CASSTGLQETQYF.

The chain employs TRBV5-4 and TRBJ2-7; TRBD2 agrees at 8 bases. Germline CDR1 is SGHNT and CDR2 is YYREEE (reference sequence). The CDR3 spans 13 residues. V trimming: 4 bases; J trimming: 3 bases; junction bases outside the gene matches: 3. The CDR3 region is CASSTGGNYEQYF. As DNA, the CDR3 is TGTGCCAGCAGCACGGGGGGGAACTACGAGCAGTACTTC.

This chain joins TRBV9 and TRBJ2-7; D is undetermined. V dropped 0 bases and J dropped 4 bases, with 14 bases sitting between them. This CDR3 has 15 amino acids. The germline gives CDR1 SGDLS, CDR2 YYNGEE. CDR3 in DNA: TGTGCCAGCAGCGTAGAATGGTCTAACCGATACGAGCAGTACTTC. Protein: CASSVEWSNRYEQYF.

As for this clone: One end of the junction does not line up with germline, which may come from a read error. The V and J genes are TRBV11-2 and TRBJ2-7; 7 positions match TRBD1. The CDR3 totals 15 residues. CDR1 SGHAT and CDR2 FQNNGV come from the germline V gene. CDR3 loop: CASSPRDRYSHEQYF. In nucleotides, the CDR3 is TGTGCCAGCAGCCCCCGGGACAGATACTCCCACGAGCAGTACTTC.

The CDR3 DNA reads as TGTGCCAGCAGCGTGACAGACAATCAGCCCCAGCATTTT. It yields the protein CASSVTDNQPQHF. The chain carries TRBV9 and TRBJ1-5; weak D call: TRBD1 (5 bases). The germline V gene has CDR1 SGDLS and CDR2 YYNGEE. Trimming removed 2 bases from V and 3 bases from J, with 6 bases in between. The CDR3 length is 13 residues.

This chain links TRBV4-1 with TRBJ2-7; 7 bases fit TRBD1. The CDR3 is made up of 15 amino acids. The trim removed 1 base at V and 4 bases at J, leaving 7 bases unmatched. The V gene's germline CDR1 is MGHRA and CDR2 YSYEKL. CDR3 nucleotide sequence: TGCGCCAGCAGCCAAGGCCGGGACAGCCTTTACGAGCAGTACTTC. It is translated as CASSQGRDSLYEQYF.

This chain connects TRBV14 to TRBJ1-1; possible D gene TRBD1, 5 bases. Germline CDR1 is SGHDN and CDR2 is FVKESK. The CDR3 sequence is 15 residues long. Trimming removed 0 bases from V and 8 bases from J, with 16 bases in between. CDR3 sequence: CASSQDPRGGREAFF. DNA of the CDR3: TGTGCCAGCAGCCAAGACCCCCGGGGGGGGAGAGAAGCTTTCTTT.

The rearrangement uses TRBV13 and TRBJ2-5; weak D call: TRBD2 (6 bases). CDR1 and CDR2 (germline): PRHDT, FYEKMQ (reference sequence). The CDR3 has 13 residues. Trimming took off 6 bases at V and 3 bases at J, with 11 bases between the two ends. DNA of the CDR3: TGTGCCAGCAGGCTGGGACTGGAAGAGACCCAGTACTTC. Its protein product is CASRLGLEETQYF. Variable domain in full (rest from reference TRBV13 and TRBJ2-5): AAGVIQSPRHLIKEKRETATLKCYPIPRHDTVYWYQQGPGQDPQFLISFYEKMQSDKGSIPDRFSAQQFSDYHSELNMSSLELGDSALYFCASRLGLEETQYFGPGTRLLVL.

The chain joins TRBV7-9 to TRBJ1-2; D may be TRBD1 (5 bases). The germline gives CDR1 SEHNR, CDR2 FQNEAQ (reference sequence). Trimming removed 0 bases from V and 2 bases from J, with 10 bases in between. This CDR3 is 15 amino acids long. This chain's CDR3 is CASSLAGGGNYGYTF. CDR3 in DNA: TGTGCCAGCAGCTTAGCGGGGGGAGGAAACTATGGCTACACCTTC.

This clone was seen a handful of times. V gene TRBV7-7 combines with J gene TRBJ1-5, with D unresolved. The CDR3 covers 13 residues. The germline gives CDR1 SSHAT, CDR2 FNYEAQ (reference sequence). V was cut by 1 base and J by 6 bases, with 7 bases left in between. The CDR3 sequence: CASSLELGQPQHF. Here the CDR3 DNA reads TGTGCCAGCAGCTTAGAACTGGGTCAGCCCCAGCATTTT.

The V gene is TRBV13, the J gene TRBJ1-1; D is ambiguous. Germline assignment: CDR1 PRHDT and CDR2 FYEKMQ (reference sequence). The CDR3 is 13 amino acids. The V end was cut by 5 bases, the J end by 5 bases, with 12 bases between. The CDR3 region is CASSRTSRTEAFF. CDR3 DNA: TGTGCCAGCAGCCGGACTTCCCGGACTGAAGCTTTCTTT.